Listed below are T cell receptor beta chains from one sample, sequenced in a study of blood T cells in healthy people across ages. Via MiXCR, TCRdb re-called the 5' RACE reads, giving one row per CDR3 protein. The sample consists of roughly 790,000 distinct CDR3 sequences, 35% to 45% of them appearing once. Sequenced input: blood. These TCRs come from a woman aged 60 to 75 in good health. The CDR3 runs from the conserved cysteine through the conserved F or W. Each record gives: J gene, V gene, CDR3 protein.

>TRBJ2-1|TRBV3-1
CASAWGGETQFF
>TRBJ2-3|TRBV7-3
CASSLIPGPDTQYF
>TRBJ2-5|TRBV20-1
CSAGTSGEYQETQYF
>TRBJ2-1|TRBV28
CASTIRLAGVRDEQFF
>TRBJ1-1|TRBV6-5
CASSYSGQSPTEAFF
>TRBJ1-5|TRBV6-1
CASSEDGGNQPQHF
>TRBJ1-4|TRBV6-2/TRBV6-3
CASSDQGTNEKLFF
>TRBJ1-2|TRBV7-9
CASVQPGSEGYTF
>TRBJ2-1|TRBV12-3/TRBV12-4
CASSLRFSSDNEQFF
>TRBJ2-1|TRBV4-3
CASSPSRSPYNEQFF
>TRBJ2-7|TRBV19
CASSILGATSLEQYF
>TRBJ2-7|TRBV6-5
CASSYSGDTGHYEQYF
>TRBJ2-2|TRBV29-1
CSTRDDANTGELFF
>TRBJ1-2|TRBV20-1
CSARVLGTNYGHTF
>TRBJ2-1|TRBV20-1
CSARVQGTDEQFF
>TRBJ2-5|TRBV24-1
CATSPRTSGSTWEETQYF
>TRBJ1-1|TRBV20-1
CSGRTGTFDTEAFF
>TRBJ2-1|TRBV6-5
CASRAGGYNEQFF
>TRBJ2-3|TRBV4-3
CASSQLGLQGADTQYF
>TRBJ2-3|TRBV6-2/TRBV6-3
CASSLQGDTQYF
>TRBJ2-7|TRBV24-1
CATSDPLAGGTYEQYF
>TRBJ1-2|TRBV20-1
CSARTGKGLIGYTF
>TRBJ2-3|TRBV20-1
CSAGGRGDGTDTQYF
>TRBJ2-1|TRBV2
CASRRQAPLSSYNEQFF
>TRBJ1-2|TRBV29-1
CSVGEGLNYGYTF
>TRBJ1-2|TRBV18
CASSPSAGVNYGYTF
>TRBJ2-3|TRBV20-1
CSATSPQWSGGTDTQYF
>TRBJ2-1|TRBV21-1
CASSNCGGCSYNEQFF
>TRBJ2-5|TRBV29-1
CSVLTEQETQYF
>TRBJ2-3|TRBV7-2
CASSQTRIGDTQYF
>TRBJ2-7|TRBV20-1
CSARAPGYEQYF
>TRBJ2-1|TRBV20-1
CSALVVRDEQFF
>TRBJ2-1|TRBV5-1
CASSSVRGRSYNEQFF
>TRBJ2-7|TRBV12-3/TRBV12-4
CASSNQGGEEQYF
>TRBJ2-7|TRBV7-9
CASSSDVTGGLLYEQYF
>TRBJ2-3|TRBV4-2
CASSQDRDSGRGSTDTQYF
>TRBJ2-1|TRBV15
CATSRDPGGGSEQFF
>TRBJ2-7|TRBV20-1
CSAREDGGRPHEQYF
>TRBJ1-4|TRBV9
CAEGPRTGTPLGEKLFF
>TRBJ2-2|TRBV5-6
CASSYLGAGELFF
>TRBJ2-1|TRBV5-1
CASSLEVESLGNEQFF
>TRBJ2-1|TRBV27
CASSPWEREEEQFF
>TRBJ2-1|TRBV19
CASSIGLAGLYNEQFF
>TRBJ2-2|TRBV4-1
CASSRLQGQFPGELFF
>TRBJ1-1|TRBV28
CASSLPTGNTEAFF
>TRBJ2-6|TRBV6-2/TRBV6-3
CASSPRGPDSGANVLTF
>TRBJ2-7|TRBV20-1
CSATSYEQYF
>NA|TRBV12-3/TRBV12-4
CASSLARSSGGPPISYNEQYF
>TRBJ2-7|TRBV7-6
CASSLEEVRASYEQYF
>TRBJ1-6|TRBV3-1
CASSLGTDNSPLHF
>TRBJ2-1|TRBV20-1
CSAEDPQGAGFF
>TRBJ2-5|TRBV7-3
CASSSHPSGVETQYF